This entry lists 27 T cell receptor beta chains sequenced from one sample in a study of cytomegalovirus exposure and HLA in healthy donors. Assay: immunoSEQ multiplex PCR; the TCRdb copy retains only in-frame clones and omits some. The data hold 260,000 or so clones, with over 75% observed a single time. The sequencing input was PBMCs. These receptors were collected from a woman aged 18-35 years in good health and CMV-seronegative.

V gene TRBV2 combines with J gene TRBJ1-1, with D tentatively TRBD1 (6 bases). CDR3 length: 14 residues. V was cut by 7 bases and J by 0 bases, with 12 bases left in between. CDR1 and CDR2 (germline): SNHLY, FYNNEI. DNA for the CDR3: TGTGCCAGCATTCCGGGACACTTGAACACTGAAGCTTTCTTT. Translating gives CASIPGHLNTEAFF.

Note on this clone: Its ends do not fully match the called genes, so a read error is possible. This chain uses TRBV6-5 with TRBJ2-7; D is possibly TRBD2 (5 bases). There are 11 residues in the CDR3. Looked up from germline, CDR1 is MNHEY and CDR2 is SVGAGI. Written as DNA, the CDR3 is TGTGCCAGCAGTTACTCTGGCGGGTCGGCGTTC. It codes for CASSYSGGSAF.

The chain links TRBV6-1 to TRBJ2-5; a weak D match, TRBD2 (6 bases). CDR3 length equals 15 residues. Germline loops: CDR1 MNHNS, CDR2 SASEGT. Trimming removed 7 bases at V and 1 base at J, with 16 bases between. CDR3 in amino acids: CASKRAAYSQETQYF. As DNA, the CDR3 is TGTGCCAGCAAGCGGGCGGCCTATTCCCAAGAGACCCAGTACTTC.

CDR3 in amino acids: CASSLGTGGNQPQHF. The CDR3 coding sequence is TGTGCCAGCAGCTTAGGTACAGGGGGCAATCAGCCCCAGCATTTT. The chain has TRBV7-9 and TRBJ1-5; TRBD1 matches 7 bases. With V trimmed by 1 base and J by 2 bases, 2 bases remained unmatched. The germline gives CDR1 SEHNR, CDR2 FQNEAQ (reference sequence). The CDR3 is made up of 15 amino acids.

This clone was found a few times. V usage is TRBV7-2 and J usage is TRBJ2-2, with D maybe TRBD1 (6 bases). Trimming pared 10 bases from V and 6 bases from J, leaving 18 bases between. This CDR3 is built from 14 residues. Germline V CDR1 and CDR2: SGHTA, FQGNSA. CDR3 DNA: TGTGCCACCAAACAGGGAATCGTGGCCGGGGAGCTGTTTTTT. Its translation: CATKQGIVAGELFF.

J is TRBJ2-5 and V is TRBV5-4; tentative D call: TRBD1 (5 bases). This CDR3 is 13 amino acids long. The germline gives CDR1 SGHNT, CDR2 YYREEE (reference sequence). V shed 1 base and J shed 5 bases, with 9 bases lying between them. This CDR3 reads CASSLTSGETQYF. CDR3 bases: TGTGCCAGCAGCTTGACCTCAGGGGAGACCCAGTACTTC.

J is TRBJ1-1 and V is TRBV18, with 8 bases identical to TRBD1. Unmatched junction bases numbered 4, after V lost 6 bases and J lost 7 bases. Germline CDR1 is KGHSH and CDR2 is LQKENI. This CDR3 contains 12 residues. The chain's CDR3 is CASSPDRGEAFF. DNA of the CDR3: TGTGCCAGCTCGCCTGACAGGGGTGAAGCTTTCTTT.

CDR3 DNA: TGTGCCAGCAGCTTGGCCGGGATCGCCTACGAGCAGTACTTC. Translated, it gives CASSLAGIAYEQYF. The genes are TRBV5-6 and TRBJ2-7; a weak D match, TRBD2 (5 bases). Germline CDR1 SGHDT, CDR2 YYEEEE. The V end was cut by 0 bases, the J end by 2 bases, with 9 bases between. The CDR3 runs to 14 residues.

J is TRBJ2-3 and V is TRBV2, with 13 bases that match TRBD2. The CDR3 sequence is 15 residues long. V lost 10 bases and J lost 4; bases outside the gene matches: 8. Germline values: CDR1 SNHLY, CDR2 FYNNEI. DNA for the CDR3: TGTGCCAACAAACTAGCGGGAGGGTCCGCAGATACGCAGTATTTT. Translating it yields CANKLAGGSADTQYF.

In this sample, this clone turned up a few times. The chain uses TRBV6-6 and TRBJ2-2; the D is unclear. Germline CDR1 and CDR2: MNHNY and SVGAGI (reference sequence). The ends were cut back, 2 bases at V and 6 bases at J, with 7 bases in the middle. The CDR3 spans 13 residues. Written as DNA, the CDR3 is TGTGCCAGCAGTTACCGCGTCCCCGGGGAGCTGTTTTTT. Protein: CASSYRVPGELFF.

The chain employs TRBV2 and TRBJ1-1; 7 nucleotides align to TRBD1. The CDR3 covers 16 residues. CDR1 is SNHLY and CDR2 is FYNNEI in the germline V gene. The J segment lost 2 bases and the V segment lost 4 bases, leaving 10 bases of the junction unmatched. The DNA for the CDR3 is TGTGCCAGCAGTGGACAGACCGGGACAGCAAACACTGAAGCTTTCTTT. Amino acid sequence: CASSGQTGTANTEAFF.

The V gene is TRBV7-7, the J gene TRBJ2-7; 7 bases match TRBD2. CDR1 is SSHAT and CDR2 is FNYEAQ in the germline V gene (reference sequence). V shed 1 base, J shed 2 bases, and the junction held 5 bases outside the gene matches. This CDR3 spans 15 amino acids. CDR3 sequence (DNA): TGTGCCAGCAGCTTAGAACCTAGCGGCACCTACGAGCAGTACTTC. Translation gives CASSLEPSGTYEQYF. Filled out from reference TRBV7-7 and TRBJ2-7, the complete variable domain reads GAGVSQSPRYKVTKRGQDVTLRCDPISSHATLYWYQQALGQGPEFLTYFNYEAQPDKSGLPSDRFSAERPEGSISTLTIQRTEQRDSAMYRCASSLEPSGTYEQYFGPGTRLTVT.

The chain employs TRBV5-5 and TRBJ1-1; TRBD1 matches 10 bases. The CDR3 is 13 amino acids. J lost 6 bases, V lost 6 bases, and 5 bases had no gene match. CDR1 and CDR2 (germline): SGHKS, YYEKEE (reference sequence). The CDR3 sequence: CASIDRGRAEAFF. The DNA for the CDR3 is TGTGCCAGCATCGACAGGGGGCGGGCTGAAGCTTTCTTT.

Here the CDR3 reads CASRETGGLSGANVLTF. CDR3 in DNA: TGTGCCAGCAGAGAGACAGGGGGGTTGTCTGGGGCCAACGTCCTGACTTTC. The chain employs TRBV27 and TRBJ2-6; 9 bases agree with TRBD1. The ends lost 6 bases at V and 1 base at J; junction bases unmatched: 7. The germline CDR1 and CDR2 sequences are MNHEY and SMNVEV (reference sequence). CDR3 length equals 17 residues.

The chain joins TRBV11-1 to TRBJ1-2; TRBD1 agrees at 7 bases. The CDR3 covers 17 residues. Losses at the gene ends were 1 base for V and 6 bases for J; bases not matched to a gene: 14. Germline assignment: CDR1 SGHAT and CDR2 FQDESV (reference sequence). CDR3 protein: CASSLETGTSSQNGYTF. The CDR3 DNA follows: TGTGCCAGCAGCTTAGAGACAGGGACCTCCTCTCAGAATGGCTACACCTTC.

Concerning this clone itself: Germline is not matched at one junction end, which may reflect a read error. The rearrangement links TRBV4-1 to TRBJ1-5; 10 bases agree with TRBD1. Germline V CDR1 and CDR2: MGHRA, YSYEKL. The CDR3 sequence is 14 residues long. CDR3 DNA sequence: TGCGCCAGCAGCCTAGGGACAGGGGCTCAGACCCAGCATTTT. This encodes CASSLGTGAQTQHF.

The CDR3 region is CASSVVERHEQFF. The CDR3 DNA sequence: TGTGCCAGCAGCGTAGTAGAGAGGCATGAGCAGTTCTTC. The chain uses TRBV9 and TRBJ2-1; D unclear. V lost 0 bases to trimming and J lost 8 bases, with 9 bases between them. In germline, CDR1 is SGDLS, CDR2 YYNGEE. The CDR3 extends over 13 amino acids.

The rearrangement joins TRBV25-1 to TRBJ2-2; tentative D call: TRBD2 (6 bases). The CDR3 runs to 15 residues. Trimming shortened V by 4 bases and J by 4 bases, and 13 bases separated the two germline ends. The germline CDR1 and CDR2 sequences are MGHDK and SYGVNS. CDR3 nucleotides: TGTGCCAGCAGTGGGCGGGGTTGGACCACCGGGGAGCTGTTTTTT. Its protein is CASSGRGWTTGELFF.

V usage is TRBV19 and J usage is TRBJ2-7, with 11 positions matching TRBD2. This CDR3 has 15 residues. Germline V gene lookup returns CDR1 LNHDA and CDR2 SQIVND (reference sequence). The V and J ends lost 5 bases and 6 bases, in that order; junction bases with no gene match: 9. The CDR3 DNA sequence: TGTGCCAGTAGTGGAATAGCGGGAGGGCCGAGCGAGCAGTACTTC. Its translation is CASSGIAGGPSEQYF.

The chain combines TRBV5-5 with TRBJ2-7; 8 nucleotides agree with TRBD1. The length of the CDR3 is 16 residues. Per germline, CDR1 SGHKS and CDR2 YYEKEE (reference sequence). V shed 3 bases and J 1 base; nucleotides not matched to a gene: 9. Written as DNA, the CDR3 is TGTGCCAGCAGCTGGAGGGACAGGTACAAATCCTACGAGCAGTACTTC. This codes for CASSWRDRYKSYEQYF.

This clone was found once. This chain links TRBV4-1 with TRBJ2-1; D call uncertain. V shed 2 bases and J shed 5 bases, with 19 bases lying between them. Germline CDR1 and CDR2: MGHRA and YSYEKL. This CDR3 is built from 17 residues. CDR3 region: CASSQPTRGTGHNEQFF. As DNA, the CDR3 is TGCGCCAGCAGCCAACCAACAAGAGGAACTGGCCACAATGAGCAGTTCTTC.

V is TRBV11-2 and J is TRBJ2-3; maybe TRBD1 (5 bases). From germline, CDR1 is SGHAT and CDR2 FQNNGV. Trimming took off 5 bases at V and 4 bases at J, with 10 bases between the two ends. The CDR3 is 13 amino acids. For the CDR3, the DNA is TGTGCCAGCAGCGTTCTCAGGGCAGATACGCAGTATTTT. This encodes CASSVLRADTQYF.

V gene TRBV5-8 combines with J gene TRBJ2-3; TRBD2 matches at 13 bases. Germline CDR1 is SGHTS and CDR2 is YDEGEE. The CDR3 spans 15 residues. The trim removed 4 bases at V and 4 bases at J, leaving 3 bases unmatched. As DNA, the CDR3 is TGTGCCAGCAGCCGGACTAGCGGGAGTTCAGATACGCAGTATTTT. Its protein is CASSRTSGSSDTQYF.

This rearrangement joins TRBV4-1 to TRBJ2-1, with D possibly TRBD2 on 6 matching bases. CDR1 MGHRA and CDR2 YSYEKL come from the germline V gene. Trimming took off 6 bases at V and 7 bases at J, with 25 bases between the two ends. The CDR3 is 17 residues long. CDR3 residues: CASSLRSRREPRNEQFF. The CDR3 nucleotides are TGCGCCAGCAGTTTGCGAAGTCGGCGGGAACCTCGGAATGAGCAGTTCTTC.

The chain joins TRBV9 to TRBJ2-7; possible D gene TRBD1, 7 bases. Germline assignment: CDR1 SGDLS and CDR2 YYNGEE. There are 15 residues in the CDR3. V dropped 0 bases and J dropped 4 bases, with 14 bases sitting between them. The DNA of the CDR3 is TGTGCCAGCAGCGTAGGGCAGGGGGGTCAGTACGAGCAGTACTTC. This sequence encodes CASSVGQGGQYEQYF.

The chain recombines TRBV29-1 with TRBJ2-3, with TRBD2 identical over 8 bases. This CDR3 has 19 residues. The germline gives CDR1 SQVTM, CDR2 ANQGSEA. Trimming took 6 bases from V and 0 from J; bases not matched to a gene: 20. The CDR3 DNA is TGCAGCGTGATCGGCGGGGGACTAGGAGGGGTTTTTAGCACAGATACGCAGTATTTT. It specifies CSVIGGGLGGVFSTDTQYF.

V gene TRBV6-5 combines with J gene TRBJ1-1; TRBD1 is a possible D gene (6 bases). From germline, CDR1 is MNHEY and CDR2 SVGAGI. This CDR3 comprises 11 residues. The ends were cut back, 9 bases at V and 6 bases at J, with 11 bases in the middle. The CDR3 DNA is TGTGCCAGTGAACAGGGTTCTGAAGCTTTCTTT. It is translated as CASEQGSEAFF.